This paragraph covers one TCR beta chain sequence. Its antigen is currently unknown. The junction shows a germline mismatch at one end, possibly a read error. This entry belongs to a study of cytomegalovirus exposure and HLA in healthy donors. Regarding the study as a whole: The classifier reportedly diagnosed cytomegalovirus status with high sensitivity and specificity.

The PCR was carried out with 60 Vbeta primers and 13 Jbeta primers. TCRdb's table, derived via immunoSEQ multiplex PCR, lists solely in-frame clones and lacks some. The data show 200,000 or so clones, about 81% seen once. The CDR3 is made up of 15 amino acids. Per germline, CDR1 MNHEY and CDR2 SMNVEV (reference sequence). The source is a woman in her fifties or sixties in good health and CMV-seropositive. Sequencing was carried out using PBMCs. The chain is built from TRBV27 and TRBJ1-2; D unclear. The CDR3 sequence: CASSLSMAANYSYTF. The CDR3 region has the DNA TGTGCCAGCAGTTTATCGATGGCAGCAAACTATAGCTACACCTTC.